This TCR beta chain came from a study of cytomegalovirus exposure and HLA in healthy donors. PCR primers comprised 60 Vbeta and 13 Jbeta primers. Sequencing was performed with immunoSEQ multiplex PCR; in TCRdb, only in-frame clones are kept and a portion is missing. The data contain approximately 220,000 clones, around 80% of them singletons. Per the germline V gene, CDR1 is SGHNT and CDR2 is YYREEE (reference sequence). Trimming removed 1 base at V and 5 bases at J, with 10 bases between. This CDR3 has 14 amino acids. The source of this sequence is a man aged 25 to 40 in good health and CMV-seronegative. The source material was PBMCs. This rearrangement joins TRBV5-4 to TRBJ2-1, with TRBD1 as a possible D gene (5 bases). The CDR3 reads CASSLSSRDNEQFF. The CDR3 DNA sequence: TGTGCCAGCAGCTTGTCGTCCAGGGACAATGAGCAGTTCTTC.